The 27 T cell receptor beta chains reported below all come from one sample, sequenced in a study of regulatory T cells in long-lasting Graves disease. Both iRepertoire HTBI primers and Arm-PCR of CDR3 regions were used to build the TCR beta libraries. TCRdb recomputed calls from the multiplex PCR reads with MiXCR, one row per CDR3 protein. The table lists roughly 360,000 distinct CDR3 sequences, about 12% of them singletons. Time point denoted: newly diagnosed GD, antithyroid drugs for less than 3 months. The TCR library was made from RNA extracted from PBMCs. In addition, the sample was reused for a study of T cells in Graves' hyperthyroidism and ophthalmopathy.

This specimen was peripheral blood mononuclear cells (PBMCs), taken at new diagnosis, from a patient treated with antithyroid drugs. These receptors originate from a woman between 18 and 29 years old with Graves disease.

This chain links TRBV13 with TRBJ2-3, with 9 bases lining up with TRBD2. Per the germline V gene, CDR1 is PRHDT and CDR2 is FYEKMQ (reference sequence). The CDR3 length is 16 residues. V lost 2 bases, J lost 1 base, and 4 bases stayed unmatched. CDR3 in DNA: TGTGCCAGCAGCTTATTGGTAGCGGGGGGCACAGATACGCAGTATTTT. Its translation is CASSLLVAGGTDTQYF.

J is TRBJ2-1 and V is TRBV28; D is perhaps TRBD2 (5 bases). This CDR3 comprises 14 residues. Trimming stripped 6 bases from V and 9 bases from J, with 18 bases between. Germline CDR1 reads MDHEN; CDR2 reads SYDVKM. The CDR3 spells CASRPLSVGSEQFF. Written as DNA, the CDR3 is TGTGCCAGCAGGCCCCTTAGCGTGGGATCTGAGCAGTTCTTC. Variable domain in full (rest from reference TRBV28 and TRBJ2-1): DVKVTQSSRYLVKRTGEKVFLECVQDMDHENMFWYRQDPGLGLRLIYFSYDVKMKEKGDIPEGYSVSREKKERFSLILESASTNQTSMYLCASRPLSVGSEQFFGPGTRLTVL.

A few counts support this clonotype. The CDR3 DNA reads as TGTGCCAGCAGTGACTCAGGTTTCCCCGGGGAGCTGTTTTTT. It codes for CASSDSGFPGELFF. J is TRBJ2-2 and V is TRBV6-1; D gene uncertain. The CDR3 covers 14 residues. The germline CDR1 and CDR2 sequences are MNHNS and SASEGT. The V end lost 3 bases, the J end lost 6 bases, and 11 bases lay between the germline ends.

In its sample, this clonotype was seen many times. V and J are TRBV14 and TRBJ2-2; a possible D gene is TRBD1 (5 bases). Germline CDR1 reads SGHDN; CDR2 reads FVKESK. Trimming left V 0 bases short and J 2 bases short, with 13 bases between. The CDR3 consists of 17 residues. This CDR3 is CASSQDSTDANTGELFF. CDR3 bases: TGTGCCAGCAGCCAAGATTCGACAGATGCTAACACCGGGGAGCTGTTTTTT.

This clonotype was detected ten times or more. The V and J genes are TRBV7-2 and TRBJ1-5, with no clear D. Trimming cost V 1 base and J 0 bases, with 10 bases left between them. Germline V gene sequence: CDR1 SGHTA, CDR2 FQGNSA. The CDR3 contains 16 residues. The CDR3 is CASSLDYSGSNQPQHF. As DNA, the CDR3 is TGTGCCAGCAGCTTAGATTACAGCGGTAGCAATCAGCCCCAGCATTTT.

With regard to this clonotype: A much more abundant neighbour one base away suggests this may be a read error. The gene calls are TRBV3-1 and TRBJ2-7; 7 bases map to TRBD2. This CDR3 has 15 amino acids. Germline CDR1 is LGHDT and CDR2 is YNNKEL (reference sequence). V was clipped by 4 bases and J by 7 bases; unmatched bases: 13. CDR3 DNA sequence: TGTGCCAGCAGCCTCCCCGGACTAGTGGGAGAGGAGCAGTACTTC. Residues: CASSLPGLVGEEQYF.

This clonotype showed up just a few times. This chain uses TRBV4-2 with TRBJ2-1, with D maybe TRBD2 (6 bases). The germline V gene has CDR1 LGHNA and CDR2 YNFKEQ. There are 20 residues in the CDR3. Deletions cut 4 bases from V and 0 bases from J, with 25 bases between. CDR3 sequence (DNA): TGTGCCAGCAGCCCCGAATACTCCGGGGGACCGCTATACTCCTACAATGAGCAGTTCTTC. Amino acids: CASSPEYSGGPLYSYNEQFF.

This clonotype was picked up a small number of times. The chain combines TRBV25-1 with TRBJ1-1, with no clear D. Trimming stripped 6 bases from V and 2 bases from J, with 10 bases between. Germline CDR1 is MGHDK and CDR2 is SYGVNS. This CDR3 contains 13 residues. The CDR3 bases are TGTGCCAGCAGACCTAGCTCCAACACTGAAGCTTTCTTT. This codes for CASRPSSNTEAFF.

This clonotype came up many times. The rearrangement uses TRBV20-1 and TRBJ1-5, with D possibly being TRBD1 (5 bases). Trimming pared 4 bases from V and 4 bases from J, leaving 17 bases between. This CDR3 is built from 15 residues. Germline V CDR1 and CDR2: DFQATT, SNEGSKA (reference sequence). CDR3 sequence (DNA): TGCAGTGCTACGGGGCGGGCTTCTGGAAATCAGCCCCAGCATTTT. Protein: CSATGRASGNQPQHF.

About this clonotype: Since a much larger clone is just one base distant, this may be a read error. This chain links TRBV12-3 or TRBV12-4 with TRBJ2-5; D might be TRBD2 (5 bases). Trimming left V 8 bases short and J 2 bases short, with 15 bases between. There are 14 residues in the CDR3. The CDR3, as DNA: TGTGCCAGCGGGGAAAGCGGTCTACAAGAGACCCAGTACTTC. Translating it yields CASGESGLQETQYF.

This clonotype was detected many times. The chain employs TRBV11-2 and TRBJ1-5; 10 bases fit TRBD1. Germline V gene lookup returns CDR1 SGHAT and CDR2 FQNNGV. Germline trimming cut 1 base from V and 7 bases from J; bases unmatched to any gene: 7. CDR3 size: 16 residues. CDR3 nucleotide sequence: TGTGCCAGCAGCTTAGGGGACAGGGGACGGGGACAGCCCCAGCATTTT. Translated: CASSLGDRGRGQPQHF.

This clonotype was picked up a small number of times. This chain links TRBV20-1 with TRBJ2-7; 7 positions agree with TRBD2. V trimming: 5 bases; J trimming: 6 bases; junction bases outside the gene matches: 13. The germline gives CDR1 DFQATT, CDR2 SNEGSKA (reference sequence). This CDR3 is 14 amino acids long. The CDR3 coding sequence is TGCAGTGCTTCCAAGGGCGGGAGAGGGAGCGAGCAGTACTTC. This translates into CSASKGGRGSEQYF.

V usage is TRBV6-1 and J usage is TRBJ2-3; 7 bases line up with TRBD2. Unmatched junction bases numbered 7, after V lost 6 bases and J lost 1 base. CDR3 length: 15 amino acids. CDR1 is MNHNS and CDR2 is SASEGT in the germline V gene. The CDR3 spells CASSLLSGGTDTQYF. The CDR3 coding sequence is TGTGCCAGCAGCCTATTAAGCGGGGGCACAGATACGCAGTATTTT.

This chain joins TRBV5-4 and TRBJ1-2; 9 nucleotides agree with TRBD1. The V and J ends lost 3 bases and 5 bases, in that order; junction bases with no gene match: 5. The CDR3 is 14 amino acids. Germline loops: CDR1 SGHNT, CDR2 YYREEE (reference sequence). Written as DNA, the CDR3 is TGTGCCAGCAGCTCAGACAGGGGGTGGTATGGCTACACCTTC. Encoded protein: CASSSDRGWYGYTF.

This clonotype was counted a few times. The chain combines TRBV20-1 with TRBJ2-7; 7 bases agree with TRBD1. Trimming removed 0 bases from V and 6 bases from J; junction bases left unmatched: 8. Germline V gene sequence: CDR1 DFQATT, CDR2 SNEGSKA (reference sequence). The CDR3 is 14 residues long. The CDR3 DNA reads TGCAGTGCTAGAGAGTCACAGGGGAGAGGCGAGCAGTACTTC. Its protein is CSARESQGRGEQYF.

This clonotype was observed at least ten times. The gene calls are TRBV11-2 and TRBJ1-3; D is uncertain. Trimming left V 2 bases short and J 0 bases short, with 5 bases between. Germline values: CDR1 SGHAT, CDR2 FQNNGV. The CDR3 runs 14 residues. CDR3 sequence reads: CASSLLGSGNTIYF. The DNA of the CDR3 is TGTGCCAGCAGCTTACTGGGCTCTGGAAACACCATATATTTT.

This clonotype has a count of ten or more. The DNA for the CDR3 is TGTGCCAGCAGGCGTGTGAGGTCTTTAACCTACGAGCAGTACTTC. It yields the protein CASRRVRSLTYEQYF. The chain combines TRBV6-1 with TRBJ2-7; D is unresolved. The CDR3 runs 15 residues. V lost 6 bases and J 2 bases, leaving 17 bases between the germline ends. In germline, CDR1 is MNHNS, CDR2 SASEGT.

This clonotype has ten or more counts. The CDR3 spells CATSDLRRGEQGARIGEAFF. The CDR3 region has the DNA TGTGCCACCAGTGATTTACGGCGAGGGGAACAGGGGGCGCGGATAGGGGAAGCTTTCTTT. The rearrangement uses TRBV24-1 and TRBJ1-1, with 9 bases lining up with TRBD1. Germline V gene lookup returns CDR1 KGHDR and CDR2 SFDVKD. With 1 base clipped from V and 8 bases from J, the junction kept 22 bases outside the gene matches. The CDR3 runs to 20 residues.

There are a few counts of this clonotype. The chain links TRBV19 to TRBJ1-1; 7 positions agree with TRBD1. V shed 7 bases, J shed 6 bases, and the junction held 8 bases outside the gene matches. CDR1 and CDR2 (germline): LNHDA, SQIVND (reference sequence). CDR3 size: 13 residues. The CDR3 sequence is CASIPRGDSEAFF. The CDR3 DNA reads TGTGCCAGTATCCCCAGGGGGGACTCTGAAGCTTTCTTT.

This clonotype was seen more than once but under ten times. The chain couples TRBV19 to TRBJ1-4, with D tentatively TRBD1 (5 bases). CDR3 length: 16 amino acids. V lost 4 bases and J lost 8, with 20 bases in between. The germline gives CDR1 LNHDA, CDR2 SQIVND (reference sequence). The DNA of the CDR3 is TGTGCCAGTAGTAGAGGAGTGGGAGGGGCCGGAGAAAAACTGTTTTTT. Its translation is CASSRGVGGAGEKLFF.

This clonotype appeared a few times. V is TRBV6-2 or TRBV6-3 and J is TRBJ1-2; no clear D. CDR3 length: 14 residues. The germline V gene has CDR1 MNHEY and CDR2 SVGEGT. Trimming left V 0 bases short and J 8 bases short, with 13 bases between. CDR3 nucleotides: TGTGCCAGCAGTTACTCGACCGCGGCCGGGGGCTACACCTTC. Translating it yields CASSYSTAAGGYTF.

This clonotype came up many times. The chain carries TRBV20-1 and TRBJ2-7; no firm D call. Looked up from germline, CDR1 is DFQATT and CDR2 is SNEGSKA (reference sequence). The CDR3 length is 11 residues. The V end was cut by 1 base, the J end by 0 bases, with 1 base between. For the CDR3, the DNA is TGCAGTGCTAGAGCCTCCTACGAGCAGTACTTC. This translates into CSARASYEQYF.

V gene TRBV29-1 combines with J gene TRBJ2-1; a possible D gene is TRBD2 (6 bases). CDR3 length: 15 residues. V gave up 4 bases and J gave up 0 bases, with 13 bases separating them. Germline V lookup: CDR1 SQVTM, CDR2 ANQGSEA. The CDR3, as DNA: TGCAGCGTTGTTCCGGGGACTTCCTCCTACAATGAGCAGTTCTTC. This translates into CSVVPGTSSYNEQFF.

V and J are TRBV13 and TRBJ1-2; D is ambiguous. This CDR3 contains 10 residues. The ends were cut back, 10 bases at V and 2 bases at J, with 5 bases in the middle. From germline, CDR1 is PRHDT and CDR2 FYEKMQ (reference sequence). The CDR3 coding sequence is TGTGCCACCCTCAACTATGGCTACACCTTC. Translated: CATLNYGYTF.

This clonotype was detected many times. The chain links TRBV7-2 to TRBJ1-6; a weak D match, TRBD1 (6 bases). Germline V gene sequence: CDR1 SGHTA, CDR2 FQGNSA. CDR3 length: 16 residues. Trimming pared 2 bases from V and 9 bases from J, leaving 17 bases between. The CDR3 loop is CASSLLQGARGSPLHF. DNA of the CDR3: TGTGCCAGCAGCTTACTACAGGGCGCTAGGGGTTCACCCCTCCACTTT. Complete variable domain (other parts from reference TRBV7-2 and TRBJ1-6): GAGVSQSPSNKVTEKGKDVELRCDPISGHTALYWYRQSLGQGLEFLIYFQGNSAPDKSGLPSDRFSAERTGGSVSTLTIQRTQQEDSAVYLCASSLLQGARGSPLHFGNGTRLTVT.

The chain links TRBV7-2 to TRBJ2-5; TRBD2 agrees at 12 bases. The CDR3 runs 18 residues. Germline lookup yields CDR1 SGHTA and CDR2 FQGNSA. V lost 1 base and J lost 2; bases outside the gene matches: 8. CDR3 bases: TGTGCCAGCAGCTTAGTCGGGCTAGCGGGGGGGGGGCAAGAGACCCAGTACTTC. Amino acids: CASSLVGLAGGGQETQYF.

In its sample, this clonotype was seen a few times. This chain joins TRBV2 and TRBJ2-1, with 8 nucleotides matching TRBD1. The length of the CDR3 is 15 residues. The germline V gene has CDR1 SNHLY and CDR2 FYNNEI. The junction had 8 bases not matched to a gene; V was cut back by 3 bases and J by 7 bases. The CDR3 loop is CASSESAGGKNEQFF. In DNA, the CDR3 is TGTGCCAGCAGTGAGTCGGCAGGGGGCAAGAATGAGCAGTTCTTC.